This paragraph reports one T cell receptor beta chain. What it binds is unknown. This sample was included in a study of cytomegalovirus exposure and HLA in healthy donors. Study-wide context: Early released data had tens of millions of unique TCRs, all coming from HLA-typed donors. Study results and caveats: Reportedly, HLA-A and HLA-B alleles of most subjects were accurately predicted from TCR beta. An assumption of roughly uniform sequencing depth across donors underlay the presence/absence analyses.

The germline V gene encodes CDR1 SGHTA and CDR2 FQGNSA. The CDR3 contains 15 residues. The V segment lost 0 bases and the J segment 4 bases; nucleotides outside the gene matches: 4. Primers: 60 Vbeta forward and 13 Jbeta reverse. Sequencing used immunoSEQ multiplex PCR; TCRdb keeps in-frame clones, though not all of them. The sample lists around 160,000 clones; roughly 78% were seen once. This chain uses TRBV7-2 with TRBJ2-3, with TRBD2 matching 7 bases. This sequence originates from a man aged 35-49 years in good health and CMV-seropositive. The sequencing sample was made of PBMCs. The CDR3 loop is CASSLAGGPADTQYF. CDR3 coding DNA: TGTGCCAGCAGCTTAGCGGGAGGGCCCGCAGATACGCAGTATTTT.